The next 21 T cell receptor beta chains were all read from a single sample in a study of cytomegalovirus exposure and HLA in healthy donors. The PCR made use of 60 Vbeta and 13 Jbeta primers. Using immunoSEQ multiplex PCR, the repertoire was profiled, and TCRdb retains in-frame clones only, with some absent. The table shows 50,000 to 75,000 clones, with about 80% occurring only once. The sequenced material came from PBMCs. These receptors originate from a woman in her 40s in good health and CMV-seronegative.

The chain carries TRBV5-1 and TRBJ2-7; 9 bases map to TRBD1. Per the germline V gene, CDR1 is SGHRS and CDR2 is YFSETQ. Unmatched junction bases numbered 9, after V lost 3 bases and J lost 5 bases. The CDR3 loop spans 15 amino acids. The CDR3, as DNA: TGCGCCAGCAGCTGGGGGACAGGGTGGCCGGACGAGCAGTACTTC. Its translation: CASSWGTGWPDEQYF.

This clone has only a few counts. V usage is TRBV6-1 and J usage is TRBJ1-1; 7 nucleotides agree with TRBD1. This CDR3 spans 15 amino acids. The V and J ends lost 2 bases and 1 base, in that order; junction bases with no gene match: 4. CDR1 is MNHNS and CDR2 is SASEGT in the germline V gene. CDR3 loop: CASSELGGENTEAFF. CDR3 in DNA: TGTGCCAGCAGTGAACTAGGGGGCGAGAACACTGAAGCTTTCTTT.

The CDR3 DNA follows: TGTGCCAGCAGCAAAGCCCCAGGGCCCGAGGATACGCAGTATTTT. Its translation is CASSKAPGPEDTQYF. The gene calls are TRBV21-1 and TRBJ2-3; TRBD1, the D gene given by the table, was not confirmed from the DNA. TRBV21-1 corresponds to a pseudogene. The CDR3 extends over 15 amino acids.

This chain connects TRBV5-1 to TRBJ2-1; no reliable D call. V lost 0 bases to trimming and J lost 4 bases, with 5 bases between them. The germline V gene has CDR1 SGHRS and CDR2 YFSETQ. This CDR3 is 13 amino acids long. The CDR3 DNA is TGCGCCAGCAGCTTGGGTCTTTACAATGAGCAGTTCTTC. Translation gives CASSLGLYNEQFF.

The CDR3 loop reads CASSPSATSLSYNEQFF. The CDR3 nucleotides read TGTGCCAGCAGCCCTAGCGCGACTTCCCTCTCCTACAATGAGCAGTTCTTC. This chain connects TRBV7-9 to TRBJ2-1; TRBD2 might be the D (6 bases). From germline, CDR1 is SEHNR and CDR2 FQNEAQ (reference sequence). The CDR3 is made up of 17 amino acids. V was cut by 5 bases and J by 0 bases, with 17 bases left in between.

The rearrangement joins TRBV7-2 to TRBJ2-3, with a tentative D call TRBD2 (6 bases). The germline V and J ends were trimmed by 1 base and 0 bases, with 8 bases remaining between them. This CDR3 spans 15 amino acids. CDR1 and CDR2 (germline): SGHTA, FQGNSA. The CDR3 region has the DNA TGTGCCAGCAGCTTAGTAGCGGAAAGCACAGATACGCAGTATTTT. Translating it yields CASSLVAESTDTQYF.

The chain couples TRBV5-5 to TRBJ1-5; D uncertain. V gave up 0 bases and J gave up 7 bases, with 11 bases separating them. Germline CDR1 SGHKS, CDR2 YYEKEE (reference sequence). The CDR3 loop spans 14 amino acids. The CDR3 sequence: CASSLEPNKQPQHF. In DNA form, the CDR3 reads TGTGCCAGCAGCTTGGAACCTAATAAGCAGCCCCAGCATTTT.

The CDR3 loop reads CASSIARQGNTEAFF. The DNA for the CDR3 is TGTGCCAGTAGTATAGCCCGACAGGGGAACACTGAAGCTTTCTTT. The chain couples TRBV19 to TRBJ1-1; 7 positions match TRBD1. Per germline, CDR1 LNHDA and CDR2 SQIVND (reference sequence). The CDR3 is 15 residues long. V lost 1 base and J lost 1; bases outside the gene matches: 3.

V is TRBV12-5 and J is TRBJ2-1; 12 bases map to TRBD2. V was pared by 1 base and J by 5 bases, with 15 bases of the junction left unmatched. The germline V gene encodes CDR1 LGHNT and CDR2 FRNRAP. This CDR3 has 20 amino acids. CDR3 protein: CASGLGYVYPTSGRNNEQFF. The DNA for the CDR3 is TGTGCTAGTGGTTTGGGCTATGTTTACCCCACTAGCGGGAGGAACAATGAGCAGTTCTTC.

This chain joins TRBV27 and TRBJ1-4; D not resolved. V lost 6 bases and J 3 bases, leaving 5 bases between the germline ends. CDR1 MNHEY and CDR2 SMNVEV come from the germline V gene (reference sequence). The CDR3 is 12 amino acids. CDR3 sequence (DNA): TGTGCCAGCAGAGCTGCTAATGAAAAACTGTTTTTT. This translates into CASRAANEKLFF.

The rearrangement joins TRBV7-9 to TRBJ2-1; TRBD1 is a possible D gene (5 bases). The CDR3 is 18 amino acids. The V end lost 4 bases, the J end lost 0 bases, and 19 bases lay between the germline ends. Germline lookup yields CDR1 SEHNR and CDR2 FQNEAQ (reference sequence). The CDR3 coding sequence is TGTGCCAGCAGCTCCACTACCCCCCTTGGACACTCCTACAATGAGCAGTTCTTC. It encodes CASSSTTPLGHSYNEQFF.

The chain is built from TRBV6-5 and TRBJ1-4; D perhaps matches TRBD1 (5 bases). The germline CDR1 and CDR2 sequences are MNHEY and SVGAGI. The CDR3 spans 15 residues. V was shortened by 6 bases and J by 3 bases, with 14 bases between the two germline ends. The CDR3 nucleotides are TGTGCCAGCAGGGCATATGGGGGGGCTAATGAAAAACTGTTTTTT. It yields the protein CASRAYGGANEKLFF.

This clone was counted a few times. The rearrangement uses TRBV4-2 and TRBJ1-2, with D perhaps TRBD1 (6 bases). The CDR3 is made up of 16 amino acids. Per germline, CDR1 LGHNA and CDR2 YNFKEQ. Trimming shortened V by 0 bases and J by 4 bases, and 15 bases separated the two germline ends. The CDR3 sequence: CASSQDRQGQSYGYTF. The DNA of the CDR3 is TGTGCCAGCAGCCAAGATCGTCAGGGGCAAAGCTATGGCTACACCTTC.

The chain links TRBV19 to TRBJ1-5, with 10 bases that match TRBD1. The CDR3 length is 15 residues. Germline loops: CDR1 LNHDA, CDR2 SQIVND (reference sequence). V dropped 7 bases and J dropped 4; count of bases not matched to a gene: 7. The CDR3 here is CASTLGQGGNQPQHF. For the CDR3, the DNA is TGTGCCAGTACCCTCGGACAGGGGGGTAATCAGCCCCAGCATTTT.

This rearrangement joins TRBV28 to TRBJ1-5; 7 positions agree with TRBD1. Germline V gene data show CDR1 as MDHEN and CDR2 as SYDVKM. This CDR3 is built from 14 residues. The V and J ends lost 6 bases and 7 bases, in that order; junction bases with no gene match: 9. For the CDR3, the DNA is TGTGCCAGCAGCCAAACAGGGGCAGGGCAGCCCCAGCATTTT. It is translated as CASSQTGAGQPQHF. Complete variable domain (other parts from reference TRBV28 and TRBJ1-5): DVKVTQSSRYLVKRTGEKVFLECVQDMDHENMFWYRQDPGLGLRLIYFSYDVKMKEKGDIPEGYSVSREKKERFSLILESASTNQTSMYLCASSQTGAGQPQHFGDGTRLSIL.

The J gene is TRBJ2-1, the V gene TRBV6-6; 8 nucleotides align to TRBD2. CDR3 length equals 15 residues. From germline, CDR1 is MNHNY and CDR2 SVGAGI (reference sequence). The J segment lost 6 bases and the V segment lost 5 bases, leaving 9 bases of the junction unmatched. CDR3 protein: CASSLDGGLVNEQFF. The CDR3, as DNA: TGTGCCAGCAGTCTAGACGGGGGACTAGTCAATGAGCAGTTCTTC.

The V and J genes are TRBV30 and TRBJ1-1; D is uncertain. V was shortened by 2 bases and J by 2 bases, with 12 bases between the two germline ends. CDR1 is GTSNPN, CDR2 SVGIG, per germline (reference sequence). The length of the CDR3 is 14 residues. CDR3 DNA: TGTGCCTGGAGTTGGGAGACCTCTAACACTGAAGCTTTCTTT. This encodes CAWSWETSNTEAFF.

This chain connects TRBV10-1 to TRBJ2-2, with D possibly TRBD1 on 5 matching bases. Trimming pared 9 bases from V and 0 bases from J, leaving 17 bases between. The CDR3 runs 16 residues. Per germline, CDR1 WNHNN and CDR2 SYGVQD (reference sequence). The CDR3 region has the DNA TGCGCCAGGGGGCGCCGGGCCCGATCGAACACCGGGGAGCTGTTTTTT. Amino acid sequence: CARGRRARSNTGELFF.

The chain links TRBV11-3 to TRBJ2-1; no reliable D call. With 6 bases removed from V and 5 bases from J, the gap between germline ends came to 8 bases. The germline V gene has CDR1 SGHNT and CDR2 YENEEA. The CDR3 consists of 12 residues. In DNA form, the CDR3 reads TGTGCCAGCAGATCAACAGACAATGAGCAGTTCTTC. Protein: CASRSTDNEQFF.

In DNA form, the CDR3 reads TGTGCCAGCAGCTTCTGGGTAGCGGGAACAGATACGCAGTATTTT. Its protein is CASSFWVAGTDTQYF. V gene TRBV5-6 combines with J gene TRBJ2-3, with TRBD2 identical over 8 bases. The V and J ends lost 2 bases and 3 bases, in that order; junction bases with no gene match: 5. CDR1 and CDR2 from the germline V gene are SGHDT and YYEEEE. CDR3 length: 15 amino acids.

The chain combines TRBV6-1 with TRBJ1-1, with D hard to call. Between the trimmed V and J ends, which lost 7 bases and 0 bases, there was a span of 15 bases. CDR3 length: 15 residues. Germline CDR1 and CDR2: MNHNS and SASEGT. CDR3 residues: CASKSGNTMNTEAFF. The CDR3 coding sequence is TGTGCCAGCAAGTCGGGGAATACTATGAACACTGAAGCTTTCTTT.